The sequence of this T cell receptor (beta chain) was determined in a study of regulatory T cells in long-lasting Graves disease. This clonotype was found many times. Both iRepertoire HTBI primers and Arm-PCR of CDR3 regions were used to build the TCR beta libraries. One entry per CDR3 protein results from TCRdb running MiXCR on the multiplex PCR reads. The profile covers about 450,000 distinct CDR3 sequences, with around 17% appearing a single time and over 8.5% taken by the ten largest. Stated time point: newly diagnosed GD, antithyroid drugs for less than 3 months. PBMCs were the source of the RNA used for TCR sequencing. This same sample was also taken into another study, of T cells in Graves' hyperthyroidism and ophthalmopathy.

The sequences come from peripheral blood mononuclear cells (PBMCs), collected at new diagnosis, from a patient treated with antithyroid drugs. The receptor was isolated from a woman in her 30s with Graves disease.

The CDR3 reads CSVDSYEDTSNTEAFF. The CDR3 nucleotides are TGCAGCGTTGATTCGTACGAGGACACCTCGAACACTGAAGCTTTCTTT. The V gene is TRBV29-1, the J gene TRBJ1-1; D may be TRBD1 (5 bases). CDR3 length: 16 amino acids. With 3 bases removed from V and 1 base from J, the gap between germline ends came to 18 bases. The germline CDR1 and CDR2 sequences are SQVTM and ANQGSEA. Full variable domain (outside the CDR3, taken from reference TRBV29-1 and TRBJ1-1): SAVISQKPSRDICQRGTSLTIQCQVDSQVTMMFWYRQQPGQSLTLIATANQGSEATYESGFVIDKFPISRPNLTFSTLTVSNMSPEDSSIYLCSVDSYEDTSNTEAFFGQGTRLTVV.